This T cell receptor beta chain was retrieved from a study of T cell responses to AZD1222 COVID-19 vaccine. Trimming took 3 bases from V and 5 from J; bases not matched to a gene: 1. The CDR3 is made up of 13 amino acids. Germline V gene data show CDR1 as SGHTA and CDR2 as FQGTGA. Libraries were prepared by immunoSEQ multiplex PCR; TCRdb keeps only in-frame clonotypes and omits some of them. Counted here are some 200,000 clones, around 94% occurring once; the ten biggest clones make up approximately 1.7%. The chain couples TRBV7-3 to TRBJ2-1, with TRBD1 matching over 7 bases. Specimen: peripheral blood, collected 28 days after the second dose of the MenACWY control vaccine. The source is an adult who received the MenACWY meningococcal vaccine as a control. CDR3 DNA sequence: TGTGCCAGCAGCTTGACAGGGAACAATGAGCAGTTCTTC. Residues: CASSLTGNNEQFF.